Described below is a single TCR beta chain sequence and its context. What it binds is not known. V gave up 0 bases and J gave up 7 bases, with 15 bases separating them. The CDR3 runs to 16 residues. CDR1 and CDR2 (germline): LNHNV, YYDKDF (reference sequence). The data were obtained in a study of shared clonotypes between healthy human individuals. Background on the study: A few men and a couple of women, aged 18 to 49, were donors. Overall study results and limits: Memory subsets generally showed smaller estimated richness than naive subsets did. Several donors showed sharing of around 5% of naive CD4 clonotypes. Among donors, the sharing of clonotypes was expected to be influenced by sequencing depth.

Some clones are missing from TCRdb's copy, which holds only in-frame ones; the method was immunoSEQ multiplex PCR. The table has approximately 530,000 clones, roughly 95% seen once. The sequencing sample was made of naive CD4+ T cells sorted from blood. Stated subset: CD45RA+ positively selected. This chain links TRBV15 with TRBJ2-2; D possibly corresponds to TRBD2 (5 bases). This clonotype was sampled from a woman aged 30 to 39 in good health. CDR3 loop: CATSRERLGRIGELFF. The CDR3 nucleotides are TGTGCCACCAGCAGAGAAAGATTAGGGAGAATCGGGGAGCTGTTTTTT.